This T cell receptor (beta chain) is from a study of blood T cell repertoires in COVID-19 (dated by TCRdb to the early 2020s). Turning to the overall study: The collaborator samples originated in the United States, Italy and Spain and spanned the acute and convalescent phases of COVID-19. The prospective study material was composed of cDNA or gDNA derived from T cells, B-cell-depleted T cells, or PBMCs. Subjects who had been exposed to COVID-19, were actively infected with it, or had recovered from it provided the deeply sampled blood TCRbeta repertoires that made up the dataset. The repertoires were released in a freely available public database meant as a resource for research on the immune response to SARS-CoV-2. The samples were drawn from two sources: the first 160 participants of the ongoing ImmuneRACE study, and over 950 subjects contributed by 6 global collaborators. Sample metadata almost always included a de-identified subject ID, COVID-19 status, age in years and sex. Where available, HLA class I and class II types were taken from metadata supplied by the sample provider and were not determined by assay-based typing.

Summary of the overall study and its limitations: Clinical and demographic metadata were provided uncurated, with the amount varying by source and participant.

Each collaborating institution followed its own protocols to collect whole blood in K2EDTA tubes. Collaborator samples were shipped for TCRbeta analysis as frozen whole blood, isolated PBMCs, or DNA extracted from either sample type. The immunoSEQ Assay, a bias-controlled multiplex PCR, was used to amplify TCRbeta CDR3 regions from genomic DNA. The study's processing was this. The number of nucleated cells in each sample was estimated by amplification of reference gene primers within the assay. To quantify the absolute abundance of each unique TCRbeta CDR3 rearrangement, sequence reads were collapsed and filtered. Productive Simpson clonality was computed per sample as the square root of Simpson's diversity index over productive rearrangements. TCRdb mirrors the immuneACCESS table, restricted to in-frame sequences. Some clones are absent from its copies; in checked studies, under half trace to an unresolved V gene, and the reason for the others is unknown. V, J and clone size were drawn from that table, and D and trimming were deduced from the DNA. Recorded for this sample are tens of thousands of clones; less than 95% of them occurred a single time. 5.5% to 7.5% of the sample is taken by the ten largest.

About this clone itself: Its antigen specificity is not known. No base quality information exists; no much larger clone differs at one position.

The CDR3 measures 14 amino acids from cysteine to phenylalanine. Only the CDR3 region is kept as DNA, spanning 42 bases read in frame from base 1. V is pared back by 2 bases and J by 6 bases, with 17 bases lying between the germline termini. According to the germline V gene (reference sequence), CDR1 reads GTSNPN and CDR2 reads SVGIG. Source material: peripheral blood. Here the chain combines TRBV30 and TRBJ2-7, with an unclear D gene assignment. This clonotype originated in a man aged 40-55 years with acute or convalescent COVID-19. The sequence in DNA is TGTGCCTGGAGTCCAGGTGTTATCCAGTTCGAGCAGTACTTC. Its product reads: CAWSPGVIQFEQYF.